This entry lists 20 T cell receptor beta chains sequenced from one sample in a study of blood T cell repertoires in COVID-19. The table came from immunoSEQ multiplex PCR; TCRdb's copy has only in-frame clones and leaves some out. The table has tens of thousands of clones, about nine tenths seen once; the top ten hold over 1.5%. The sequencing input was peripheral blood. These receptors came from a woman between 45 and 60 years old in a cohort sampled during active COVID-19.

This chain connects TRBV7-8 to TRBJ2-2, with D tentatively TRBD1 (6 bases). V was cut by 0 bases and J by 3 bases, with 11 bases left in between. Germline CDR1 SGHVS, CDR2 FQNEAQ. There are 16 residues in the CDR3. The CDR3 loop is CASSLAWGLDTGELFF. The CDR3 bases are TGTGCCAGCAGCTTAGCCTGGGGGCTGGACACCGGGGAGCTGTTTTTT.

The chain uses TRBV5-1 and TRBJ1-1; 8 bases are shared with TRBD1. CDR1 is SGHRS and CDR2 is YFSETQ in the germline V gene. J was trimmed by 3 bases and V by 3 bases; bases with no gene match: 4. The CDR3 runs 14 residues. The CDR3 is CASSSRGPDTEAFF. In DNA, the CDR3 is TGCGCCAGCAGCTCCAGGGGGCCGGACACTGAAGCTTTCTTT.

The CDR3 protein is CASRKGGRVYNSPLHF. CDR3 DNA sequence: TGTGCCAGCAGAAAGGGGGGGCGCGTCTATAATTCACCCCTCCACTTT. V is TRBV3-1 (or the pseudogene TRBV3-2) and J is TRBJ1-6, with D perhaps matching TRBD1 (6 bases). The germline gives CDR1 LGHDT, CDR2 YNNKEL (reference sequence). CDR3 size: 16 residues. V was trimmed by 6 bases and J by 3 bases, leaving 15 bases between them.

The chain has TRBV27 and TRBJ1-1, with D possibly TRBD1 on 6 matching bases. Germline V CDR1 and CDR2: MNHEY, SMNVEV (reference sequence). V lost 3 bases and J lost 0, with 8 bases in between. CDR3 size: 14 residues. CDR3 sequence: CASSFQGLNTEAFF. DNA for the CDR3: TGTGCCAGCAGTTTTCAGGGGTTGAACACTGAAGCTTTCTTT.

The rearrangement links TRBV7-8 to TRBJ2-2; 11 bases line up with TRBD1. The CDR3 consists of 17 residues. CDR1 is SGHVS and CDR2 is FQNEAQ in the germline V gene. J lost 4 bases, V lost 1 base, and 5 bases had no gene match. The CDR3, as DNA: TGTGCCAGCAGCTTAGGGACAGGGGGCGCTGTCACCGGGGAGCTGTTTTTT. As protein: CASSLGTGGAVTGELFF.

The chain joins TRBV18 to TRBJ1-1, with TRBD1 matching 8 bases. The CDR3 consists of 14 residues. Germline trimming cut 3 bases from V and 4 bases from J; bases unmatched to any gene: 4. The germline gives CDR1 KGHSH, CDR2 LQKENI. CDR3 nucleotides: TGTGCCAGCTCACCGGGACAGGTTCCCACTGAAGCTTTCTTT. This codes for CASSPGQVPTEAFF.

The chain carries TRBV5-1 and TRBJ1-2; TRBD1 aligns across 9 bases. V gave up 0 bases and J gave up 6 bases; unmatched junction bases: 3. The CDR3 is 14 residues long. Germline assignment: CDR1 SGHRS and CDR2 YFSETQ. The CDR3 sequence is CASSLGTGDHGYTF. For the CDR3, the DNA is TGCGCCAGCAGCTTGGGGACAGGGGACCATGGCTACACCTTC.

The J gene is TRBJ2-5, the V gene TRBV7-3; 12 bases match TRBD2. Germline CDR1 and CDR2: SGHTA and FQGTGA. The CDR3 runs to 24 residues. V trimming: 0 bases; J trimming: 0 bases; junction bases outside the gene matches: 23. CDR3 sequence reads: CASSLTRPRGPGLAGPRYQETQYF. The DNA for the CDR3 is TGTGCCAGCAGCTTAACCCGCCCCAGGGGACCCGGACTAGCGGGGCCCAGGTACCAAGAGACCCAGTACTTC.

This clone was observed once. The chain couples TRBV5-1 to TRBJ2-7; 7 bases map to TRBD1. Per the germline V gene, CDR1 is SGHRS and CDR2 is YFSETQ. The CDR3 contains 14 residues. With 4 bases clipped from V and 4 bases from J, the junction kept 8 bases outside the gene matches. The CDR3 DNA reads as TGCGCCAGCAGCATGCAGGGGGAACCATACGAGCAGTACTTC. The encoded protein is CASSMQGEPYEQYF.

This clone was counted between two and nine times. The rearrangement links TRBV30 to TRBJ1-3, with D unclear. The germline V and J ends were trimmed by 3 bases and 4 bases, with 7 bases remaining between them. Germline lookup yields CDR1 GTSNPN and CDR2 SVGIG (reference sequence). The length of the CDR3 is 12 residues. CDR3 in DNA: TGTGCCTGGAGGATCGGGGGAAACACCATATATTTT. It encodes CAWRIGGNTIYF.

The chain couples TRBV7-3 to TRBJ2-3; D gene ambiguous. There are 15 residues in the CDR3. Germline assignment: CDR1 SGHTA and CDR2 FQGTGA. The V gene lost 2 bases and the J gene lost 1 base, with 10 bases spanning the gap. The CDR3 DNA reads as TGTGCCAGCAGCTTATCGGGTCACGGCACAGATACGCAGTATTTT. Translating gives CASSLSGHGTDTQYF.

The chain combines TRBV5-1 with TRBJ2-2; 7 bases match TRBD1. V shed 4 bases and J 0 bases; nucleotides not matched to a gene: 6. The CDR3 has 16 residues. CDR1 and CDR2 (germline): SGHRS, YFSETQ. The CDR3 is CASSENTGANTGELFF. In nucleotides, the CDR3 is TGCGCCAGCAGCGAAAACACAGGGGCGAACACCGGGGAGCTGTTTTTT.

This clone occurred a few times. This chain connects TRBV10-1 to TRBJ2-3; D possibly corresponds to TRBD2 (6 bases). There are 15 residues in the CDR3. CDR1 WNHNN and CDR2 SYGVQD come from the germline V gene (reference sequence). V was clipped by 2 bases and J by 4 bases, with 13 bases between them. The CDR3 reads CASSESRGSADTQYF. As DNA, the CDR3 is TGCGCCAGCAGTGAGAGCCGGGGGAGTGCAGATACGCAGTATTTT.

The chain links TRBV6-1 to TRBJ2-4, with TRBD2 identical over 10 bases. The CDR3 contains 19 residues. V was clipped by 4 bases and J by 1 base; unmatched bases: 13. Germline CDR1 MNHNS, CDR2 SASEGT. The CDR3 DNA is TGTGCCAGCAGTGCCGCGTCCTGGACTAGCGGAGTTGCCAAAAACATTCAGTACTTC. Translating it yields CASSAASWTSGVAKNIQYF.

The rearrangement links TRBV19 to TRBJ1-5, with 7 bases aligning to TRBD1. Germline CDR1 is LNHDA and CDR2 is SQIVND (reference sequence). V dropped 3 bases and J dropped 2; count of bases not matched to a gene: 13. The CDR3 is 18 amino acids. The CDR3 DNA reads TGTGCCAGTAGTATGTTCGTAGGGGGCGATAGGGGCAATCAGCCCCAGCATTTT. Its protein is CASSMFVGGDRGNQPQHF.

V and J are TRBV6-5 and TRBJ2-7, with a tentative D call TRBD1 (5 bases). Germline V gives CDR1 MNHEY, CDR2 SVGAGI. This CDR3 has 15 residues. V lost 0 bases and J 3 bases, leaving 12 bases between the germline ends. CDR3 protein: CASSYSGQDLYEQYF. CDR3 DNA: TGTGCCAGCAGTTACTCGGGGCAGGACCTCTACGAGCAGTACTTC.

This clone showed up just a few times. This chain joins TRBV19 and TRBJ1-3; possibly TRBD1 for D (5 bases). Germline V gene data show CDR1 as LNHDA and CDR2 as SQIVND (reference sequence). V lost 1 base and J lost 4, with 14 bases in between. The CDR3 has 16 residues. CDR3 amino acids: CASSIGDRVKGNTIYF. In DNA, the CDR3 is TGTGCCAGTAGTATAGGAGACAGAGTAAAGGGAAACACCATATATTTT.

The CDR3 coding sequence is TGTGCCAGCAGACGCGAATCAGATACGCAGTATTTT. Translating it yields CASRRESDTQYF. The chain couples TRBV2 to TRBJ2-3; D gene uncertain. Trimming stripped 6 bases from V and 4 bases from J, with 8 bases between. This CDR3 region has 12 residues. CDR1 is SNHLY and CDR2 is FYNNEI in the germline V gene.

This chain joins TRBV25-1 and TRBJ2-7, with 15 nucleotides matching TRBD2. V was clipped by 4 bases and J by 0 bases; unmatched bases: 1. CDR1 and CDR2 from the germline V gene are MGHDK and SYGVNS. This CDR3 comprises 16 residues. The DNA of the CDR3 is TGTGCCAGCAGTGGGACTAGCGGGAGGGCCTCCTACGAGCAGTACTTC. This translates into CASSGTSGRASYEQYF.

This chain links TRBV10-3 with TRBJ1-2; 7 bases fit TRBD1. The CDR3 has 13 residues. V lost 3 bases and J lost 6; bases outside the gene matches: 4. Germline CDR1 is ENHRY and CDR2 is SYGVKD. This chain's CDR3 is CAISDEGGDGYTF. In nucleotides, the CDR3 is TGTGCCATCAGTGATGAAGGGGGCGATGGCTACACCTTC.